The rows below give T cell receptor beta chains drawn from one sample of a study of sequential checkpoint blockade in melanoma. Profiled with immunoSEQ multiplex PCR; TCRdb holds only in-frame clones, not every one. The data show 2,000 to 2,500 clones, more than 20% seen once. Sequences were derived from tumor tissue (inferred from file names), sampled from a patient given nivolumab and ipilimumab in sequence. These receptor sequences come from a human donor with melanoma. Each CDR3 is given with its conserved first and last residue. Each record gives: J gene, clone size, V gene, D gene, CDR3 DNA, CDR3 protein. D genes are given only for firm matches. A clone size is listed for some rows: how often the clone was seen (once, few, many), or a class if it is expanded.

TRBJ2-7 few TRBV19 - TGTGCCAGTAGTTTACAGAGAGGCTCTAGCTCCTACGAGCAGTACTTC CASSLQRGSSSYEQYF
TRBJ1-1 few TRBV19 - TGTGCCAGTAGAACCCAGGCGAAGAACACTGAAGCTTTCTTT CASRTQAKNTEAFF
TRBJ2-1 few TRBV6-8 - TGTGCCAGCAGTGTGGAAGGGCAGAGCTCCTACAATGAGCAGTTCTTC CASSVEGQSSYNEQFF
TRBJ2-1 few TRBV6-8 - TGTGCCAGCAGTGACTCCGTGAGGTCTAGCAATGAGCAGTTCTTC CASSDSVRSSNEQFF
TRBJ1-1 few TRBV28 - TGTGCCAGCAGTTCCCAGGTGGATGAAGCTTTCTTT CASSSQVDEAFF
TRBJ2-1 many TRBV7-1 TRBD2 TGTGCCAGCAGCCATGGACTAGCGGCAGCCCCTGAGCAGTTCTTC CASSHGLAAAPEQFF
TRBJ2-1 - TRBV12-5 - TGTGCCAGCACCCTCTACAGCGGAAACTACAATGAGCAGTTCTTC CASTLYSGNYNEQFF
TRBJ2-3 medium-sized TRBV11-3 TRBD2 TGTGCCAGCAGCTACGGAATCGGGACTAGCGGGAGGGGTGATACGCAGTATTTT CASSYGIGTSGRGDTQYF
TRBJ1-1 few TRBV30 TRBD1 TGTGCCTGGGGACAGGTAGTTGAAGCTTTCTTT CAWGQVVEAFF
TRBJ2-2 - TRBV6-8 - TGTGCCAGCAGTTACCGACAGGGAGGGACCGGGGAGCTGTTTTTT CASSYRQGGTGELFF
TRBJ2-1 few TRBV2 - TGTGCCAGCAGTGAAGGACTAGTTTACAATGAGCAGTTCTTC CASSEGLVYNEQFF
TRBJ1-1 - TRBV19 - TGTGCCAGTAGAAAAGGGGTCATGAACACTGAAGCTTTCTTT CASRKGVMNTEAFF
TRBJ1-1 - TRBV5-1 TRBD1 TGCGCCAGCAGCTTGGCGGGGAATTGGGACAGGGGTTTCTTT CASSLAGNWDRGFF
TRBJ2-1 large TRBV6-8 - TGTGCCAGCACGGGGGGGACAGAGTCCTACAATGAGCAGTTCTTC CASTGGTESYNEQFF
TRBJ1-1 - TRBV28 TRBD1 TGTGCCAGCAGTCCCCCAGGGGGGCCGGTGGTCACTGAAGCTTTCTTT CASSPPGGPVVTEAFF
TRBJ2-7 few TRBV11-3 TRBD1 TGTGCCAGCAGCCCAGAATCGGACAGGGTACTGGGCGAGCAGTACTTC CASSPESDRVLGEQYF
TRBJ2-7 - TRBV6-8 - TGTGCCAGCAGTTACTCGTTCGTTGCCAGGGGCAACTACGAGCAGTACTTC CASSYSFVARGNYEQYF
TRBJ1-5 once TRBV19 - TGTGCCAGTAGTATTCGGAGGAATACGGGACAGCCCCAGCATTTT CASSIRRNTGQPQHF
TRBJ1-3 few TRBV28 - TGTGCCAGCAGTGGGGGAGGGATTTCAAGCTCTGGAAACACCATATATTTT CASSGGGISSSGNTIYF
TRBJ2-1 - TRBV19 TRBD2 TGTGCCAGTAGTATTACGACTAGCGGGAGGTCCAGCTCCTACAATGAGCAGTTCTTC CASSITTSGRSSSYNEQFF
TRBJ1-2 - TRBV30 TRBD1 TGTGCCTGGAGTAGACAGGGGGCGCGCGGCTACACCTTC CAWSRQGARGYTF
TRBJ1-1 few TRBV30 - TGTGCCTGGAGTGTAGGGTCCGGGAAGGTTGAAGCTTTCTTT CAWSVGSGKVEAFF
TRBJ2-7 few TRBV28 - TGTGCCAGCAGTACCGCCATGAGGGGAATCGGTTACGAGCAGTACTTC CASSTAMRGIGYEQYF
TRBJ1-4 few TRBV18 TRBD1 TGTGCCAGCTCACCCGGACAGGGGAGGGAAAAACTGTTTTTT CASSPGQGREKLFF
TRBJ1-1 - TRBV29-1 - TGCAGCGTTGATGAAGGGTATGGGACTGAAGCTTTCTTT CSVDEGYGTEAFF
TRBJ2-1 - TRBV5-1 - TGCGCCAGCAGCTTGGGACAGAGCTACAATGAGCAGTTCTTC CASSLGQSYNEQFF
TRBJ1-1 - TRBV28 - TGTGCCAGCAGCCCGGGGGGGCGTGGAACTGAAGCTTTCTTT CASSPGGRGTEAFF
TRBJ1-2 - TRBV5-1 - TGCGCCAGCAGCTTATCAGGGCTAGAAAACTATGGCTACACCTTC CASSLSGLENYGYTF
TRBJ2-3 - TRBV19 TRBD2 TGTGCCAGTAGGACTTTAGCGGGAGCAGGGGCCAGCACAGATACGCAGTATTTT CASRTLAGAGASTDTQYF
TRBJ2-5 medium-sized TRBV11-3 - TGTGCCAGCAGCTTTTCGTCCCTCCAAGAGACCCAGTACTTC CASSFSSLQETQYF
TRBJ2-6 - TRBV5-1 - TGCGCCAGCAGCTCGATTAGGGGGTATGGGGCCAACGTCCTGACTTTC CASSSIRGYGANVLTF
TRBJ2-2 - TRBV28 TRBD1 TGTGCCAGCAGACAGGGGCACACCGGGGAGCTGTTTTTT CASRQGHTGELFF
TRBJ2-7 large TRBV11-3 TRBD2 TGTGCCAGCAGCTCGCCTCGACTAGCGGGCCTCTCCTACGAGCAGTACTTC CASSSPRLAGLSYEQYF
TRBJ2-1 - TRBV11-3 TRBD2 TGTGCCAGCAGCTCTATAGCGGGAGCCTCCTACAATGAGCAGTTCTTC CASSSIAGASYNEQFF
TRBJ2-3 many TRBV11-3 - TGTGCCAGCAGCTCGGGGCGAGGGGGAAGGATAGATACGCAGTATTTT CASSSGRGGRIDTQYF
TRBJ2-5 - TRBV19 - TGTGCCAGTGGTTTAGCAGGGGCCCAGTACTTC CASGLAGAQYF
TRBJ2-2 few TRBV12-5 - TGTGCCAGCCGCCTTGGGTGGGCCGTAACCGGGGAGCTGTTTTTT CASRLGWAVTGELFF